This T cell receptor (beta chain) was identified in a study of OX40 agonist ivuxolimab in advanced cancers. The CDR3 loop spans 16 amino acids. CDR1 and CDR2 (germline): LNHNV, YYDKDF (reference sequence). V was clipped by 5 bases and J by 0 bases, with 13 bases between them. This table comes from immunoSEQ multiplex PCR, and its TCRdb copy is limited to in-frame clones, with some not included. The table lists 35,000 to 40,000 clones, around four fifths of them singletons. Here the sequenced sample was CD4+ or CD8+ T cells sorted from blood, taken in a trial of the OX40 agonist ivuxolimab. V is TRBV15 and J is TRBJ1-4, with D maybe TRBD1 (6 bases). The sequence came from an adult with an advanced solid tumor such as melanoma, head and neck, liver or kidney cancer. The CDR3 coding sequence is TGTGCCACCAGCCGGGACACCGCCTCAACTAATGAAAAACTGTTTTTT. Its protein product is CATSRDTASTNEKLFF. Full variable domain (rest looked up from reference TRBV15 and TRBJ1-4): DAMVIQNPRYQVTQFGKPVTLSCSQTLNHNVMYWYQQKSSQAPKLLFHYYDKDFNNEADTPDNFQSRRPNTSFCFLDIRSPGLGDTAMYLCATSRDTASTNEKLFFGSGTQLSVL.